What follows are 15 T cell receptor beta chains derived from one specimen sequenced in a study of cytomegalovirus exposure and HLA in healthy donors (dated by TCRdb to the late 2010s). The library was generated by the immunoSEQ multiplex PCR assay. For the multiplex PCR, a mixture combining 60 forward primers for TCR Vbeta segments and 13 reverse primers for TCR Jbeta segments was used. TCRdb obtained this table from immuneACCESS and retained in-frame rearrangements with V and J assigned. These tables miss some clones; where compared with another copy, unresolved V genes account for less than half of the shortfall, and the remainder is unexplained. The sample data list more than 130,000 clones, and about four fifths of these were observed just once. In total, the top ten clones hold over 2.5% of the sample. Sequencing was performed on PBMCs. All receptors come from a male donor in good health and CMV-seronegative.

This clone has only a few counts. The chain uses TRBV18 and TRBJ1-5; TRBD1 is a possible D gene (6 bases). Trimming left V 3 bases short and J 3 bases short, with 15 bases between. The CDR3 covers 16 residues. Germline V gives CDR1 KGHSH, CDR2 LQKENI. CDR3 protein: CASSPREGVNNQPQHF. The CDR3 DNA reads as TGTGCCAGCTCACCCCGGGAGGGGGTTAACAATCAGCCCCAGCATTTT.

CDR3: CASSQPSREAEAFF. The CDR3 region has the DNA TGCGCCAGCAGCCAACCTTCCCGGGAGGCTGAAGCTTTCTTT. V and J are TRBV4-1 and TRBJ1-1; D is uncertain. Trimming took off 2 bases at V and 6 bases at J, with 13 bases between the two ends. The CDR3 has 14 amino acids. Germline lookup yields CDR1 MGHRA and CDR2 YSYEKL.

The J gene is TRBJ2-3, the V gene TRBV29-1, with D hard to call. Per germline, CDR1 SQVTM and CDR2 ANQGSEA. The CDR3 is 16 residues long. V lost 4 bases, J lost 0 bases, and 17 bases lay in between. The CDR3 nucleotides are TGCAGCGTTGGTGGGTTCTCCACTACTAGCACAGATACGCAGTATTTT. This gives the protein CSVGGFSTTSTDTQYF.

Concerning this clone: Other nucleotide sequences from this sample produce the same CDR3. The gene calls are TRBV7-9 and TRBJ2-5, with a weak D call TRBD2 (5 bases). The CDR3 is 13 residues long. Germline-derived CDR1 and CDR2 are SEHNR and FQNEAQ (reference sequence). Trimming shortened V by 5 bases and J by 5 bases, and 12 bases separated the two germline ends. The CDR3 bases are TGTGCCAGCAGCCCGCCGGGCGGGGAGACCCAGTACTTC. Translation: CASSPPGGETQYF.

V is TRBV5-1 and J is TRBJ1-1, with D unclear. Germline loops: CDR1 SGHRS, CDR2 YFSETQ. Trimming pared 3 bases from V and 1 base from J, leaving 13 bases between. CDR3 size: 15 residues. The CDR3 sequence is CASSWEDGRNTEAFF. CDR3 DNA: TGCGCCAGCAGCTGGGAGGACGGGAGGAACACTGAAGCTTTCTTT. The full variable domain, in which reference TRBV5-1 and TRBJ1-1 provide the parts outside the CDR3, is KAGVTQTPRYLIKTRGQQVTLSCSPISGHRSVSWYQQTPGQGLQFLFEYFSETQRNKGNFPGRFSGRQFSNSRSEMNVSTLELGDSALYLCASSWEDGRNTEAFFGQGTRLTVV.

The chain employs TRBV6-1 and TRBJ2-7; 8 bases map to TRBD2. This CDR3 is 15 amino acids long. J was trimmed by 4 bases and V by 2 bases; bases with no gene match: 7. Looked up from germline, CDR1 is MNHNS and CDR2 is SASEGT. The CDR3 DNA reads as TGTGCCAGCAGTGAATCGGGAGGGCCAACGTACGAGCAGTACTTC. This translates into CASSESGGPTYEQYF.

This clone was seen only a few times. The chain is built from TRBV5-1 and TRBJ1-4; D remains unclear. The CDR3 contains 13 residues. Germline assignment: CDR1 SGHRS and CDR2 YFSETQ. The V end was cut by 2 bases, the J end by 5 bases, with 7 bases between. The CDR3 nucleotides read TGCGCCAGCAGCTTCAGGCAAAATGAAAAACTGTTTTTT. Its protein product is CASSFRQNEKLFF. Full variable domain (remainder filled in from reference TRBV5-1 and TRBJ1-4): KAGVTQTPRYLIKTRGQQVTLSCSPISGHRSVSWYQQTPGQGLQFLFEYFSETQRNKGNFPGRFSGRQFSNSRSEMNVSTLELGDSALYLCASSFRQNEKLFFGSGTQLSVL.

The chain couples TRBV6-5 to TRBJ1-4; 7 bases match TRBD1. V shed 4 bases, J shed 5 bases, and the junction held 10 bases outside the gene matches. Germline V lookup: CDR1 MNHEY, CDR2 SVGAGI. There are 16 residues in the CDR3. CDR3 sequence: CASSSPRQGVNEKLFF. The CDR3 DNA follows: TGTGCCAGCAGTTCTCCGAGACAGGGCGTAAATGAAAAACTGTTTTTT.

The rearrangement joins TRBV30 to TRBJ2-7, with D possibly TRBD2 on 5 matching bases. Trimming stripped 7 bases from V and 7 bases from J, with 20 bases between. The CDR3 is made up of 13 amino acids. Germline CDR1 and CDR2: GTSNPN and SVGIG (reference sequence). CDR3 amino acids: CALFPTGSLEQYF. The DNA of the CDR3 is TGTGCCTTATTCCCCACGGGATCCCTGGAGCAGTACTTC.

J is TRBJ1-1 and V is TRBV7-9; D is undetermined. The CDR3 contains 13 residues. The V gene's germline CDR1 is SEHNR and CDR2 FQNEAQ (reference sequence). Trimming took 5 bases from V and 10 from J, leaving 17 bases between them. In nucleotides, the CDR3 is TGTGCCAGCAGCCGCCGGGGTTTGGGTGGAGCTTTCTTT. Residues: CASSRRGLGGAFF.

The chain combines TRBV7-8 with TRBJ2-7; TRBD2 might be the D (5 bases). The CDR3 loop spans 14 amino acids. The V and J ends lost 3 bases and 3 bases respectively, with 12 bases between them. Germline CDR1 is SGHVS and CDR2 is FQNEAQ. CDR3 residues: CASSFTGSLYEQYF. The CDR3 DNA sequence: TGTGCCAGCAGCTTTACGGGAAGCCTCTACGAGCAGTACTTC.

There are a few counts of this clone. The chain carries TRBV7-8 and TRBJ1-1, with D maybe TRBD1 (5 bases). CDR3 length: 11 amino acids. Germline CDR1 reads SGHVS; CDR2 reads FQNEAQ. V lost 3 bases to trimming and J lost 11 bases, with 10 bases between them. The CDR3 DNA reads TGTGCCAGCAGCTTCACAGGCACGGCTTTCTTT. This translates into CASSFTGTAFF.

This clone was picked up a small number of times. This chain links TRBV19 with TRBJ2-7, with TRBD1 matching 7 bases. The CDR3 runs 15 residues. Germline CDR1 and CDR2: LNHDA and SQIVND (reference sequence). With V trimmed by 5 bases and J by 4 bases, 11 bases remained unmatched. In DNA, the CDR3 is TGTGCCAGTAGTCCGGGACAGCCTACCTGGTACGAGCAGTACTTC. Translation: CASSPGQPTWYEQYF.

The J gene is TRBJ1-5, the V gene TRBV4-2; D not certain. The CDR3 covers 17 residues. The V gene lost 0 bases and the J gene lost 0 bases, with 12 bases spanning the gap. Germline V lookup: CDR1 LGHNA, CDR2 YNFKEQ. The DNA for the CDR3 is TGTGCCAGCAGCCAAGATCTAGGAGAAAATAGCAATCAGCCCCAGCATTTT. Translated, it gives CASSQDLGENSNQPQHF.

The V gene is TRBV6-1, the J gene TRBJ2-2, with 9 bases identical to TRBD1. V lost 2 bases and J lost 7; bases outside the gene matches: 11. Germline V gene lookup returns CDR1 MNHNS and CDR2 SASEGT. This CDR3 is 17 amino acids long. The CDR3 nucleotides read TGTGCCAGCAGTGAATTGACAGGGGGGGGGTGGTACGGGGAGCTGTTTTTT. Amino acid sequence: CASSELTGGGWYGELFF.